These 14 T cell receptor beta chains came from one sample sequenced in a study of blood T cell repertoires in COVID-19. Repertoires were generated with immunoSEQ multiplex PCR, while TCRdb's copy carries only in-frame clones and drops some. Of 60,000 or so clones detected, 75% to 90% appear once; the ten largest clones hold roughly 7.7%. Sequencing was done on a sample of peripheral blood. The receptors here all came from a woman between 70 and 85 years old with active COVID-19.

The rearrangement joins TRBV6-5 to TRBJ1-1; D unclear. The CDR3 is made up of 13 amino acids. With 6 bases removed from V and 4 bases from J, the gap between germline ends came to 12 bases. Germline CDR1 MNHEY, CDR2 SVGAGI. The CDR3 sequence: CASSPGRVTEAFF. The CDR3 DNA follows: TGTGCCAGCAGCCCCGGGAGGGTCACTGAAGCTTTCTTT.

CDR3: CASSPTRGVVETQYF. CDR3 DNA: TGTGCCAGCAGCCCCACCCGGGGTGTGGTAGAGACCCAGTACTTC. This chain links TRBV28 with TRBJ2-5; D is perhaps TRBD2 (5 bases). CDR3 size: 15 residues. V was shortened by 6 bases and J by 4 bases, with 18 bases between the two germline ends. Germline CDR1 reads MDHEN; CDR2 reads SYDVKM.

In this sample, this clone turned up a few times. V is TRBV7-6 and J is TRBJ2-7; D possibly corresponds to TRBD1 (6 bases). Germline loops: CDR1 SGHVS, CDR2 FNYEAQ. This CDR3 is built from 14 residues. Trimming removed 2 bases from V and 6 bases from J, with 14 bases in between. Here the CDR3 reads CASSLYLGAGEQYF. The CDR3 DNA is TGTGCCAGCAGCTTATATCTGGGGGCGGGCGAGCAGTACTTC.

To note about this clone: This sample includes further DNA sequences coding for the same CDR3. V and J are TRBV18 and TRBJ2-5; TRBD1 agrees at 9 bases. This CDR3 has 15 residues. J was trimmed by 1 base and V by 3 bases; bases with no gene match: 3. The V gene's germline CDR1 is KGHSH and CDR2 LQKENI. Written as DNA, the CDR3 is TGTGCCAGCTCACCGCGGACAGGGGTCCAAGAGACCCAGTACTTC. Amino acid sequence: CASSPRTGVQETQYF.

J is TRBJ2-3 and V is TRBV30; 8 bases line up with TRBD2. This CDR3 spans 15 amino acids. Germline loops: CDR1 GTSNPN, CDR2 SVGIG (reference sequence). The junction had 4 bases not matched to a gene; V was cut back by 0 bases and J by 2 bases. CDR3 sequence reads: CAWSVLAVSTDTQYF. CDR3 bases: TGTGCCTGGAGTGTACTAGCGGTTTCCACAGATACGCAGTATTTT.

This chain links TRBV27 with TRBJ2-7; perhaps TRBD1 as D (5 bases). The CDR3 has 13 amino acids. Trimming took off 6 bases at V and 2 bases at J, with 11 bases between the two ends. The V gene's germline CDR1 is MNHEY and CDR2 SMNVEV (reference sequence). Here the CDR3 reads CASSDRGPYEQYF. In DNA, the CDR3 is TGTGCCAGCAGCGATAGGGGTCCCTACGAGCAGTACTTC.

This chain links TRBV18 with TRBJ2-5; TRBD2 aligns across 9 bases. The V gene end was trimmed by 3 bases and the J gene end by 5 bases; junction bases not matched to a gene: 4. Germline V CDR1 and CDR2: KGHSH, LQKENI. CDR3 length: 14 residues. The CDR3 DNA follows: TGTGCCAGCTCACCTCTAGCGGGACTGGAGACCCAGTACTTC. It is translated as CASSPLAGLETQYF.

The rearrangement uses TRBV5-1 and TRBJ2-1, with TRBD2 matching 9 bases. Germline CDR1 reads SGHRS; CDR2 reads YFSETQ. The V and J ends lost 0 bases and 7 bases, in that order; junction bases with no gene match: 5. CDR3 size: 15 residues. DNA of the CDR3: TGCGCCAGCAGCTTGGCTAGCGGGACCGGTAATGAGCAGTTCTTC. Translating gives CASSLASGTGNEQFF.

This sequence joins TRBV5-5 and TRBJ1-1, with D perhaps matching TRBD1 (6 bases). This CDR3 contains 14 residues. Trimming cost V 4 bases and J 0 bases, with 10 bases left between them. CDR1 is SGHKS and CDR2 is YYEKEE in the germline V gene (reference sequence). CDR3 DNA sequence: TGTGCCAGCAGCCGGACAGTAATGAACACTGAAGCTTTCTTT. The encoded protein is CASSRTVMNTEAFF.

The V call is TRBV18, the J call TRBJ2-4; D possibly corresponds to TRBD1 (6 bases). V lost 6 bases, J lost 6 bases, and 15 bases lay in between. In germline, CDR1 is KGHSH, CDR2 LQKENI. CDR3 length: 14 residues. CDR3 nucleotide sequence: TGTGCCAGCTCGGCCCAGGGGATTGCAAACATTCAGTACTTC. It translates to CASSAQGIANIQYF.

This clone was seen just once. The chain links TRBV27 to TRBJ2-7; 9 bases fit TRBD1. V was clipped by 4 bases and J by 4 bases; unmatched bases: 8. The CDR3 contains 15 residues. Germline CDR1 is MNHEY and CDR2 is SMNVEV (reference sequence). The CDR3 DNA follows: TGTGCCAGCAGTTCCCCGGACAGGGGCGCTTACGAGCAGTACTTC. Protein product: CASSSPDRGAYEQYF.

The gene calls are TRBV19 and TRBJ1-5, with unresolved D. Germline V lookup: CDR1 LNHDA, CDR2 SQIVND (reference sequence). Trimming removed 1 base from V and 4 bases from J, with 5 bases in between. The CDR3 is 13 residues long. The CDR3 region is CASSIGENQPQHF. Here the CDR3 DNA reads TGTGCCAGTAGTATAGGGGAGAATCAGCCCCAGCATTTT.

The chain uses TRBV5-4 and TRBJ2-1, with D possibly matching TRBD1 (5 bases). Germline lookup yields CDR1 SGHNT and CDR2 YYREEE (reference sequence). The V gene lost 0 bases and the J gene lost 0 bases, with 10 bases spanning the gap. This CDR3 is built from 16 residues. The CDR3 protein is CASSLDQGSSYNEQFF. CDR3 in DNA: TGTGCCAGCAGCTTGGATCAGGGTAGCTCCTACAATGAGCAGTTCTTC.

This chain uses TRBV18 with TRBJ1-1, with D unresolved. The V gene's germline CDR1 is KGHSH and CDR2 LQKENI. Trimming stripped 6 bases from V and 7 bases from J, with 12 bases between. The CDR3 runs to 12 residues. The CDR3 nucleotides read TGTGCCAGCTCGCCCGAAAGAGTTGAAGCTTTCTTT. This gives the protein CASSPERVEAFF.